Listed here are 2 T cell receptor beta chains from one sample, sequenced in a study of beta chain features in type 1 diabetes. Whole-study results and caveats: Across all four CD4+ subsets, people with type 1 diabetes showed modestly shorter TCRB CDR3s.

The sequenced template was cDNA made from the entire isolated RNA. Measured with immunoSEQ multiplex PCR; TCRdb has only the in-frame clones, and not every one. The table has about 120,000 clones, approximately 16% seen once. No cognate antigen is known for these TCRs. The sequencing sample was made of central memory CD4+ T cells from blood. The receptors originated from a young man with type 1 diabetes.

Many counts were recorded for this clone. DNA for the CDR3: TGTGCCAGCGGAACAGTCGCCCAAGAGACCCAGTACTTC. Amino acid sequence: CASGTVAQETQYF. V gene TRBV28 combines with J gene TRBJ2-5, with D uncertain. Deletions cut 8 bases from V and 1 base from J, with 11 bases between. The CDR3 runs 13 residues. Germline V gives CDR1 MDHEN, CDR2 SYDVKM.

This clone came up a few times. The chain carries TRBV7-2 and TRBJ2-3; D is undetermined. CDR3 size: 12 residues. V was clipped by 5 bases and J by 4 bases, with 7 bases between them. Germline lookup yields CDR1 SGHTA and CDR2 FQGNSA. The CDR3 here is CASSPRSDTQYF. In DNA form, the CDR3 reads TGTGCCAGCAGCCCCCGGTCAGATACGCAGTATTTT.